This TCR beta chain was recovered during a study of blood T cell repertoires in COVID-19. The overall study: COVID-19 samples, acute and convalescent, were from the United States, Italy and Spain. Sample material is recorded as cDNA or gDNA derived from T cells, B-cell-depleted T cells, or PBMCs.

V shed 5 bases, J shed 7 bases, and the junction held 12 bases outside the gene matches. CDR3 length: 16 residues. Germline V gene data show CDR1 as SEHNR and CDR2 as FQNEAQ (reference sequence). In the original processing: Amplification from reference gene primers served as the basis for estimated nucleated cell counts. This table comes from immunoSEQ multiplex PCR, and its TCRdb copy is limited to in-frame clones, with some not included. Clonal size and the V and J genes are those of that table, whereas D and trimming came from the DNA. The sample includes approximately 90,000 clones, 80% to 90% of them seen just once.

This sequence joins TRBV7-9 and TRBJ2-1, with 9 nucleotides matching TRBD2. The specimen was peripheral blood. The source of this sequence is a man between 60 and 70 years old with acute or convalescent COVID-19. The CDR3 loop is CASSVLTAGGKNEQFF. The CDR3 DNA follows: TGTGCCAGCAGCGTCCTGACAGCGGGGGGCAAGAATGAGCAGTTCTTC.